This section outlines one T cell receptor beta chain sequence together with its context. Generation of TCR cDNA used 5'RACE template switching (which added a universal primer site and UMIs). TCRdb passed the 5' RACE reads through MiXCR, listing each CDR3 protein once. The sample holds 450,000 to 550,000 distinct CDR3 sequences, 20% to 25% seen once. CDR1 is SGHDT and CDR2 is YYEEEE in the germline V gene. Trimming cost V 5 bases and J 9 bases, with 12 bases left between them. This CDR3 is built from 12 residues. The sample belongs to a study of T cells after yellow fever vaccination. Study-wide background: Fractions of limited cellularity were prepared by means of SMART-Seq v4 Ultra Low Input.

Here the sequenced sample was PBMCs, taken roughly 20 days after the first yellow fever vaccination. This TCR was recovered from a man aged 18-30 years who received the YFV17D yellow fever vaccine. The rearrangement links TRBV5-6 to TRBJ2-4, with D possibly being TRBD1 (6 bases). CDR3 residues: CASSTGRGIQYF. DNA of the CDR3: TGTGCCAGCAGTACAGGGAGAGGCATTCAGTACTTC.